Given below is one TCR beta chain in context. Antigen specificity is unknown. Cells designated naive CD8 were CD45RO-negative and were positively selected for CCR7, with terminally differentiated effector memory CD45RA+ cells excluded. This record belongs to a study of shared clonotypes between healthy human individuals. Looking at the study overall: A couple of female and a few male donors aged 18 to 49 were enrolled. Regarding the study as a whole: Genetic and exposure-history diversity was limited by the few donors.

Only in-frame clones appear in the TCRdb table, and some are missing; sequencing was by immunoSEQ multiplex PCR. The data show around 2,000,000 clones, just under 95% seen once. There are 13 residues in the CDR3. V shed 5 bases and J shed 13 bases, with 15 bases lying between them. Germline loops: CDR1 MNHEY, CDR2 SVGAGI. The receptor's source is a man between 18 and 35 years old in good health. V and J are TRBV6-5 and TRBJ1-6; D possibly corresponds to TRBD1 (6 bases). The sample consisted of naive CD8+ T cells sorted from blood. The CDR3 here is CASSTTGTFPLHF. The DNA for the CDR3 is TGTGCCAGCAGTACGACCGGGACATTCCCCCTCCACTTT.